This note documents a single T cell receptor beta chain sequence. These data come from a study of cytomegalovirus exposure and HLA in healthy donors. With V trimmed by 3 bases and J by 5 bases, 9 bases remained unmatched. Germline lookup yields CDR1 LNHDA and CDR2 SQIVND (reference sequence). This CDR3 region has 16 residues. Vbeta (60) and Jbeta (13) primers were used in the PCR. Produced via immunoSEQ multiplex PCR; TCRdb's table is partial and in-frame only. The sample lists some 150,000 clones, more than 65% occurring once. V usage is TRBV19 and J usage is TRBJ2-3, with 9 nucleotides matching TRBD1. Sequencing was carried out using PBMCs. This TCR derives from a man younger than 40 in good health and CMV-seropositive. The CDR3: CASSIPTGGRGDTQYF. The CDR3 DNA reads TGTGCCAGTAGTATTCCGACAGGGGGTCGGGGAGATACGCAGTATTTT.